The present entry profiles one T cell receptor beta chain with its context. The data were taken from a study of identical twins. Germline CDR1 and CDR2: SGHAT and FQNNGV. The CDR3 runs 18 residues. The V gene end was trimmed by 2 bases and the J gene end by 3 bases; junction bases not matched to a gene: 12. A template switching step contributed a universal primer site, while unique molecular identifiers were present in the cDNA. TCRdb analysed the 5' RACE reads with MiXCR anew, one entry per CDR3 protein. The data contain hundreds of thousands of distinct CDR3 sequences, 15% to 20% of them singletons. The same data also contributed to another study, on T cells expressing NK-cell markers. That publication notes: Dominant NKG2C+ clonotypes were found to form roughly 1.0-7.0% of CD8+ T cells in about 6 donors. The CD3+CD56-NKG2C+ fraction of several donors was likewise dominated by these clonotypes.

The sample was PBMCs. The chain has TRBV11-2 and TRBJ2-1, with TRBD1 matching 8 bases. This receptor was obtained from a woman aged 18-29 years in good health. CDR3 sequence reads: CASSLYTGGRGLYNEQFF. In DNA form, the CDR3 reads TGTGCCAGCAGCTTATACACAGGGGGGCGGGGCCTCTACAATGAGCAGTTCTTC.